This T cell receptor (beta chain) was sequenced during a study of shared clonotypes between healthy human individuals. Findings and limits, study-wide: Rarefaction curves obtained for sorted subsets showed sequencing incomplete despite large depth.

Profiled with immunoSEQ multiplex PCR; TCRdb holds only in-frame clones, not every one. This repertoire shows 2 million or so clones, roughly 96% found once; its top ten account for roughly 0.13%. Regarding this clone: The antigen is undetermined.

It was into CD45RA+ naive and CD45RA-negative memory subsets that the CD4+ cells were split. Sequencing was carried out using naive CD4+ T cells sorted from blood. Stated subset: CD45RA+ positively selected. The source of this sequence is a man between 18 and 35 years old in good health.

CDR3 coding DNA: TGTGCCAGCAGCAAATCCGGGACTAGCGGGAGGGCTGAGCAGTTCTTC. Its translation: CASSKSGTSGRAEQFF. The J gene is TRBJ2-1, the V gene TRBV21-1; the DNA was not compared with TRBD2, the D call given in the table. TRBV21-1 constitutes a pseudogene. CDR3 length: 16 amino acids.